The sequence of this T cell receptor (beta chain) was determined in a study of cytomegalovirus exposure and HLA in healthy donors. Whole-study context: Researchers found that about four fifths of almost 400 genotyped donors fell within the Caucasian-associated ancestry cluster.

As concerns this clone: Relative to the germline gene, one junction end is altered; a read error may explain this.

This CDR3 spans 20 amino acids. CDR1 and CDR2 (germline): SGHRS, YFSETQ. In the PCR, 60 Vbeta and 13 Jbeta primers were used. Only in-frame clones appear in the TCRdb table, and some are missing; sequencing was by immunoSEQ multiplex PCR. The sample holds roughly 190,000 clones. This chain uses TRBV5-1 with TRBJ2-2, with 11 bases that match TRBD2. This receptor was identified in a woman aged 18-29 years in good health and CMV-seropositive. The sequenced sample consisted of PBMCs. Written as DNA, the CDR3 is TGCGCCAGCAGCTTGGAGGCTAGCGGGAGGCCTAGCACGAACACCGGGGGGCTGTTTTTT. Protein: CASSLEASGRPSTNTGGLFF.